Following are 7 T cell receptor beta chains from one sample sequenced in a study of cytotoxic CD8 clonotypes in ibrutinib-treated CLL. Assay used: immunoSEQ multiplex PCR; TCRdb lists only in-frame clones, some missing. The sample carries approximately 140,000 clones, around 93% recorded once. The sequenced sample was PBMCs, obtained after 12 months of ibrutinib treatment. These receptors all come from a human donor with chronic lymphocytic leukemia.

This chain uses TRBV7-9 with TRBJ1-2; the D is unclear. Germline lookup yields CDR1 SEHNR and CDR2 FQNEAQ (reference sequence). Deletions cut 1 base from V and 2 bases from J, with 8 bases between. The CDR3 spans 14 residues. The CDR3 spells CASSLDMKNYGYTF. The CDR3 DNA reads as TGTGCCAGCAGCTTAGACATGAAAAACTATGGCTACACCTTC.

The gene calls are TRBV4-1 and TRBJ2-5, with unresolved D. The CDR3 spans 15 residues. CDR1 is MGHRA and CDR2 is YSYEKL in the germline V gene. Trimming stripped 3 bases from V and 3 bases from J, with 14 bases between. Here the CDR3 DNA reads TGCGCCAGCAGCCAGATGGCCCGAACGGAAGAGACCCAGTACTTC. This codes for CASSQMARTEETQYF.

The V call is TRBV5-1, the J call TRBJ2-7; tentatively, D is TRBD2 (6 bases). V lost 5 bases, J lost 6 bases, and 21 bases lay in between. The CDR3 is 15 residues long. In germline, CDR1 is SGHRS, CDR2 YFSETQ. The DNA of the CDR3 is TGCGCCAGCAGTTATGGACTGGAACTGGGAGGCGAGCAGTACTTC. Translation gives CASSYGLELGGEQYF.

The chain employs TRBV7-9 and TRBJ2-3; the D is unclear. The CDR3 is made up of 14 amino acids. The V end was cut by 5 bases, the J end by 0 bases, with 9 bases between. Germline V gene sequence: CDR1 SEHNR, CDR2 FQNEAQ (reference sequence). DNA of the CDR3: TGTGCCAGCAGCCCGTTTCACAGCACAGATACGCAGTATTTT. Its protein is CASSPFHSTDTQYF. The full variable domain, with the rest looked up from reference TRBV7-9 and TRBJ2-3, is DTGVSQNPRHKITKRGQNVTFRCDPISEHNRLYWYRQTLGQGPEFLTYFQNEAQLEKSRLLSDRFSAERPKGSFSTLEIQRTEQGDSAMYLCASSPFHSTDTQYFGPGTRLTVL.

This clone was seen a single time. This chain uses TRBV28 with TRBJ2-7, with 14 bases identical to TRBD2. Trimming removed 3 bases from V and 0 bases from J; junction bases left unmatched: 7. The CDR3 runs to 18 residues. Germline CDR1 reads MDHEN; CDR2 reads SYDVKM. The chain's CDR3 is CASSLPGTSGRASYEQYF. The CDR3 DNA sequence: TGTGCCAGCAGTTTGCCCGGGACTAGCGGGAGAGCCTCCTACGAGCAGTACTTC.

The genes are TRBV11-2 and TRBJ2-3; TRBD1 matches 8 bases. J gave up 6 bases and V 5 bases, and 13 bases lay outside the gene matches. The germline V gene has CDR1 SGHAT and CDR2 FQNNGV. This CDR3 contains 16 residues. Written as DNA, the CDR3 is TGTGCCAGCAGCGCACTGGGACAGGACGGGATGGATACGCAGTATTTT. Translation: CASSALGQDGMDTQYF.

This chain connects TRBV4-1 to TRBJ1-4; TRBD1 is a possible D gene (5 bases). Trimming took off 8 bases at V and 8 bases at J, with 18 bases between the two ends. The CDR3 is 14 residues long. Germline V lookup: CDR1 MGHRA, CDR2 YSYEKL. The CDR3 protein is CASRPGVSWEKLFF. DNA for the CDR3: TGCGCCAGCCGCCCGGGGGTTAGCTGGGAAAAACTGTTTTTT.